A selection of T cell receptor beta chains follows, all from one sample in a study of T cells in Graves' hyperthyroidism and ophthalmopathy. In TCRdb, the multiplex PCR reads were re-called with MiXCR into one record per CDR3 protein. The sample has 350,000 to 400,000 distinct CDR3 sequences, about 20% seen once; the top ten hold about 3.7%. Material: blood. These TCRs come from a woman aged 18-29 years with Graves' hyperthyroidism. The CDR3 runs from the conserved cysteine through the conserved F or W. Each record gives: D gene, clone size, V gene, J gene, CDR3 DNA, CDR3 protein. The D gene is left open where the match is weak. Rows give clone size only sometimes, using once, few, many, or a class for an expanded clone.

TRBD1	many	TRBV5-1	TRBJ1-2	TGCGCCAGCAGCTCGACGGACAGGGTAACTGGCTACACCTTC	CASSSTDRVTGYTF
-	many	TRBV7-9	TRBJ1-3	TGTGCCAGCAGCGCGGGCAGAAACACCATATATTTT	CASSAGRNTIYF
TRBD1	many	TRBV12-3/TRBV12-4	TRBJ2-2	TGTGCCAGCGTCATGGACAGGTCAATCACCGGGGAGCTGTTTTTT	CASVMDRSITGELFF
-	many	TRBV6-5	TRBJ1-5	TGTGCCAGCAGTCGACAGGCTCCTGAGCCCCAGCATTTT	CASSRQAPEPQHF
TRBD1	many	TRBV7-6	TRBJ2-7	TGTGCCAGCAGCTTAAATGGACAGGGGGCGTGGGAGCAGTACTTC	CASSLNGQGAWEQYF
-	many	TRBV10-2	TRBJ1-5	TGCGCCAGCAGGGTCGGGATCAATCAGCCCCAGCATTTT	CASRVGINQPQHF
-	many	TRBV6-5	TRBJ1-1	TGTGCCAGCAGAGACTCCGGGGGGACTGAAGCTTTCTTT	CASRDSGGTEAFF
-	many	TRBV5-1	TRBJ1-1	TGCGCCAGCAGCTTGGCCGGATTTGAAGCTTTCTTT	CASSLAGFEAFF
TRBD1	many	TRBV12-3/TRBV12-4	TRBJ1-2	TGTGCCAGCAGTTTAGCGGGGGACAGGGACGATGGCTACACCTTC	CASSLAGDRDDGYTF
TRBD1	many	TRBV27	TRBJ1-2	TGTGCCAGCAGTTCCTACAGGGGGCTCAATAATGGCTACACCTTC	CASSSYRGLNNGYTF
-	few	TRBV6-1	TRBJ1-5	TGTGCCAGCAGGATGCTGGGGGGTTCAACGAAAGAGAAGCCCCAGCATTTT	CASRMLGGSTKEKPQHF
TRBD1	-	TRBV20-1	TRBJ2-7	TGCAGTGCTAGGAGACAGGGGACGGGGGAGCAGTACTTC	CSARRQGTGEQYF
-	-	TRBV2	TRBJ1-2	TGTGCCAGCAGTGGCACTCCAGGGGATCCCTATGGCTACACCTTC	CASSGTPGDPYGYTF
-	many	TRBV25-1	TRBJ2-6	TGTGCCAGCAGTACCCGTCGCGGCGGCGCTACCCTCTCTGGGGCCAACGTCCTGACTTTC	CASSTRRGGATLSGANVLTF
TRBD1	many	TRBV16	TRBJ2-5	TGTGCCAGCGGGGACCGGGACAGATCATACCAAGAGACCCAGTACTTC	CASGDRDRSYQETQYF
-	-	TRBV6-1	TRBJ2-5	TGTGCCAGCAGCGCCCGGACGCGTCTCCAAGAGACCCAGTACTTC	CASSARTRLQETQYF
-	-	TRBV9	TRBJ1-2	TGTGCCAGCAGCGTACCCAGGGACGGGGCTAACTATGGCTACACCTTC	CASSVPRDGANYGYTF